The 30 T cell receptor beta chains below come from one sample, sequenced in a study of cytomegalovirus exposure and HLA in healthy donors. PCR used 60 Vbeta primers and 13 Jbeta primers. TCRdb keeps only in-frame clones here, not all; method: immunoSEQ multiplex PCR. This table has some 120,000 clones, 70% to 80% appearing once. The sample taken for sequencing was PBMCs. The source of these receptors is a man in his fifties in good health and CMV-seronegative.

This clone showed up just a few times. This chain uses TRBV25-1 with TRBJ2-3; D is perhaps TRBD2 (6 bases). V dropped 8 bases and J dropped 4 bases, with 16 bases sitting between them. CDR3 length equals 14 residues. CDR1 MGHDK and CDR2 SYGVNS come from the germline V gene. The CDR3 spells CASVGSTHADTQYF. DNA for the CDR3: TGTGCCAGCGTCGGGAGTACGCACGCAGATACGCAGTATTTT.

The CDR3 loop reads CASSPAGESREQYF. The CDR3 DNA reads as TGTGCCAGCTCACCGGCGGGAGAGTCGCGGGAGCAGTACTTC. The V and J genes are TRBV18 and TRBJ2-7; 7 bases line up with TRBD2. The CDR3 covers 14 residues. Germline CDR1 KGHSH, CDR2 LQKENI. After removal of 3 bases from V and 7 bases from J, the junction contained 9 bases not matched to a gene.

This clone appeared a few times. This sequence joins TRBV23-1 and TRBJ2-7; TRBD1 aligns across 10 bases. TRBV23-1 belongs to the ORF category, with a function that is uncertain. This CDR3 is 17 amino acids long. With 2 bases clipped from V and 2 bases from J, the junction kept 9 bases outside the gene matches. CDR3 sequence (DNA): TGCGCCAGCAGTCAACAGGACAGGGGGTGTAGTCCCTACGAGCAGTACTTC. It specifies CASSQQDRGCSPYEQYF.

In nucleotides, the CDR3 is TGTGCCAGCAGGCGGGAGAACACCGGGGAGCTGTTTTTT. Translation gives CASRRENTGELFF. This chain joins TRBV2 and TRBJ2-2, with D possibly matching TRBD2 (6 bases). Deletions cut 6 bases from V and 1 base from J, with 6 bases between. CDR1 SNHLY and CDR2 FYNNEI come from the germline V gene. CDR3 size: 13 residues.

The J gene is TRBJ1-3, the V gene TRBV7-8, with D tentatively TRBD1 (5 bases). V shed 1 base and J shed 7 bases, with 11 bases lying between them. This CDR3 has 14 amino acids. Germline lookup yields CDR1 SGHVS and CDR2 FQNEAQ. The CDR3, as DNA: TGTGCCAGCAGCTTAGAGGGCAGGGCCAACACCATATATTTT. Its protein is CASSLEGRANTIYF.

Relative to its sample, this clone is medium-sized. The chain recombines TRBV5-4 with TRBJ2-7; TRBD2 agrees at 8 bases. This CDR3 is built from 15 residues. With 4 bases clipped from V and 6 bases from J, the junction kept 12 bases outside the gene matches. Per germline, CDR1 SGHNT and CDR2 YYREEE (reference sequence). The CDR3 loop is CASSRRGREEVEQYF. As DNA, the CDR3 is TGTGCCAGCAGCCGACGGGGGCGGGAGGAAGTCGAGCAGTACTTC.

This chain links TRBV7-9 with TRBJ1-4, with 7 bases fitting TRBD1. Germline-derived CDR1 and CDR2 are SEHNR and FQNEAQ (reference sequence). The CDR3 totals 12 residues. V shed 7 bases, J shed 8 bases, and the junction held 4 bases outside the gene matches. CDR3 sequence (DNA): TGTGCCAGCACCACAGGGGTAGAAAAACTGTTTTTT. Translating gives CASTTGVEKLFF.

This chain links TRBV23-1 with TRBJ2-5; D is perhaps TRBD1 (5 bases). TRBV23-1 is an open reading frame, and its role is uncertain. The V and J ends lost 1 base and 1 base respectively, with 19 bases between them. CDR3 length: 18 amino acids. Written as DNA, the CDR3 is TGCGCCAGCAGTCAATGGTCTTCAGGGCCCTCTCGCCAAGAGACCCAGTACTTC. Translation gives CASSQWSSGPSRQETQYF.

The chain recombines TRBV4-2 with TRBJ2-7, with 7 bases identical to TRBD2. The CDR3 is 15 amino acids. In germline, CDR1 is LGHNA, CDR2 YNFKEQ. Trimming removed 3 bases from V and 3 bases from J; junction bases left unmatched: 8. CDR3 DNA sequence: TGTGCCAGCAGCCAGTCTACTAGCGCGGTCTACGAGCAGTACTTC. This sequence encodes CASSQSTSAVYEQYF.

The rearrangement joins TRBV4-1 to TRBJ2-7, with TRBD2 matching 9 bases. Germline CDR1 MGHRA, CDR2 YSYEKL. The CDR3 is 17 amino acids. V lost 1 base to trimming and J lost 3 bases; unmatched junction nucleotides: 10. CDR3 loop: CASSQVIAGVGGYEQYF. The CDR3 nucleotides read TGCGCCAGCAGCCAAGTGATAGCGGGAGTAGGCGGCTACGAGCAGTACTTC.

This clone was observed a few times. The CDR3 sequence is CASSIAAWLAGDSTDTQYF. The CDR3, as DNA: TGTGCCAGTAGTATAGCCGCCTGGCTAGCGGGAGATAGTACAGATACGCAGTATTTT. The chain combines TRBV19 with TRBJ2-3, with 10 bases identical to TRBD2. J gave up 3 bases and V 1 base, and 13 bases lay outside the gene matches. CDR1 and CDR2 (germline): LNHDA, SQIVND (reference sequence). The CDR3 length is 19 residues.

The genes are TRBV6-5 and TRBJ1-4, with a tentative D call TRBD1 (5 bases). Germline CDR1 MNHEY, CDR2 SVGAGI. The CDR3 covers 14 residues. The ends were cut back, 6 bases at V and 8 bases at J, with 16 bases in the middle. DNA of the CDR3: TGTGCCAGCAGCTCCCGAAGGGGTGGCGAAAAACTGTTTTTT. It is translated as CASSSRRGGEKLFF.

The chain couples TRBV7-8 to TRBJ2-7; 8 nucleotides match TRBD1. J lost 5 bases, V lost 0 bases, and 6 bases had no gene match. The CDR3 is 15 amino acids. Germline CDR1 reads SGHVS; CDR2 reads FQNEAQ. CDR3 sequence: CASSLAAQGAHEQYF. The CDR3 DNA sequence: TGTGCCAGCAGCTTAGCGGCCCAGGGGGCCCACGAGCAGTACTTC.

V is TRBV6-5 and J is TRBJ1-5; D is unclear. The CDR3 sequence is 14 residues long. Germline V gene sequence: CDR1 MNHEY, CDR2 SVGAGI. V was shortened by 1 base and J by 6 bases, with 10 bases between the two germline ends. CDR3 protein: CASSYFRGGQPQHF. CDR3 nucleotide sequence: TGTGCCAGCAGTTACTTTCGGGGAGGTCAGCCCCAGCATTTT.

In this sample, this clone turned up a few times. The V gene is TRBV7-8, the J gene TRBJ1-1, with a tentative D call TRBD1 (5 bases). V was pared by 6 bases and J by 8 bases, with 10 bases between. The CDR3 extends over 11 amino acids. The germline CDR1 and CDR2 sequences are SGHVS and FQNEAQ. The CDR3 region is CASSLDSEAFF. CDR3 bases: TGTGCCAGCAGTCTTGACAGCGAAGCTTTCTTT.

The CDR3 is CASSEAGVYEQYF. As DNA, the CDR3 is TGTGCCAGCAGTGAAGCGGGAGTCTACGAGCAGTACTTC. This chain joins TRBV2 and TRBJ2-7, with D possibly being TRBD2 (5 bases). The V end was cut by 0 bases, the J end by 3 bases, with 6 bases between. Per germline, CDR1 SNHLY and CDR2 FYNNEI. The CDR3 consists of 13 residues. Full variable domain (rest looked up from reference TRBV2 and TRBJ2-7): EPEVTQTPSHQVTQMGQEVILRCVPISNHLYFYWYRQILGQKVEFLVSFYNNEISEKSEIFDDQFSVERPDGSNFTLKIRSTKLEDSAMYFCASSEAGVYEQYFGPGTRLTVT.

This clone has a handful of counts. The gene calls are TRBV28 and TRBJ1-4; 7 bases align to TRBD1. The CDR3 runs 15 residues. V shed 7 bases and J 1 base; nucleotides not matched to a gene: 6. The germline CDR1 and CDR2 sequences are MDHEN and SYDVKM. The CDR3 protein is CASNKRQGTNEKLFF. The CDR3 DNA reads as TGTGCCAGCAATAAGCGACAGGGAACTAATGAAAAACTGTTTTTT.

The chain carries TRBV19 and TRBJ2-1, with TRBD1 identical over 7 bases. This CDR3 spans 15 amino acids. The germline gives CDR1 LNHDA, CDR2 SQIVND (reference sequence). V was pared by 4 bases and J by 9 bases, with 12 bases of the junction left unmatched. CDR3 DNA: TGTGCCAGTAGTAACACAGGGACAGCGGAAAGTGAGCAGTTCTTC. Its protein is CASSNTGTAESEQFF. Using reference TRBV19 and TRBJ2-1 for the parts outside the CDR3, the full variable domain is DGGITQSPKYLFRKEGQNVTLSCEQNLNHDAMYWYRQDPGQGLRLIYYSQIVNDFQKGDIAEGYSVSREKKESFPLTVTSAQKNPTAFYLCASSNTGTAESEQFFGPGTRLTVL.

As to this clone: A read error may account for a junction end that differs from germline. V usage is TRBV7-9 and J usage is TRBJ2-7, with 11 bases fitting TRBD2. Germline V gene sequence: CDR1 SEHNR, CDR2 FQNEAQ (reference sequence). CDR3 length: 14 amino acids. The DNA of the CDR3 is TGTGCCAGCAGCATAGCGGGAGGGTCCTACGAGCAGTACTTC. This encodes CASSIAGGSYEQYF. Combining the CDR3 with reference TRBV7-9 and TRBJ2-7 gives the whole variable domain DTGVSQNPRHKITKRGQNVTFRCDPISEHNRLYWYRQTLGQGPEFLTYFQNEAQLEKSRLLSDRFSAERPKGSFSTLEIQRTEQGDSAMYLCASSIAGGSYEQYFGPGTRLTVT.

This sequence joins TRBV19 and TRBJ2-3; TRBD2 aligns across 10 bases. Germline V gives CDR1 LNHDA, CDR2 SQIVND (reference sequence). J gave up 3 bases and V 6 bases, and 6 bases lay outside the gene matches. The CDR3 is made up of 15 amino acids. Here the CDR3 reads CASRDPGLATDTQYF. The CDR3 DNA sequence: TGTGCCAGTAGGGATCCGGGACTAGCGACAGATACGCAGTATTTT.

This chain joins TRBV2 and TRBJ1-4, with 8 nucleotides matching TRBD1. Per germline, CDR1 SNHLY and CDR2 FYNNEI. V gave up 5 bases and J gave up 7 bases; unmatched junction bases: 9. The CDR3 loop spans 15 amino acids. The CDR3 loop is CASSSRQGIVEKLFF. CDR3 coding DNA: TGTGCCAGCAGTAGCCGACAGGGGATAGTTGAAAAACTGTTTTTT.

V gene TRBV5-1 combines with J gene TRBJ1-1; D is unresolved. Germline CDR1 SGHRS, CDR2 YFSETQ. Trimming removed 4 bases at V and 1 base at J, with 11 bases between. The CDR3 is 14 residues long. The CDR3 reads CASSRAVENTEAFF. For the CDR3, the DNA is TGCGCCAGCAGCAGAGCGGTGGAGAACACTGAAGCTTTCTTT.

This chain links TRBV28 with TRBJ1-2; TRBD1 agrees at 7 bases. Germline V gene lookup returns CDR1 MDHEN and CDR2 SYDVKM. CDR3 length: 15 amino acids. The ends lost 4 bases at V and 3 bases at J; junction bases unmatched: 8. The CDR3 DNA is TGTGCCAGCAGTTCAATCGACAGGGCTTACTATGGCTACACCTTC. This sequence encodes CASSSIDRAYYGYTF.

This chain joins TRBV10-1 and TRBJ2-3; TRBD2 matches 8 bases. CDR3 length: 15 residues. Germline lookup yields CDR1 WNHNN and CDR2 SYGVQD (reference sequence). With 3 bases clipped from V and 7 bases from J, the junction kept 9 bases outside the gene matches. The CDR3 here is CASSESSGSGYTQYF. CDR3 DNA: TGCGCCAGCAGTGAATCGAGCGGGAGTGGATATACGCAGTATTTT.

This clone was seen just once. The rearrangement links TRBV2 to TRBJ1-4; D call uncertain. CDR1 is SNHLY, CDR2 FYNNEI, per germline. Trimming removed 7 bases from V and 0 bases from J, with 9 bases in between. The CDR3 length is 14 residues. CDR3 nucleotide sequence: TGTGCCAGCAATCCTCAGGCAACTAATGAAAAACTGTTTTTT. This codes for CASNPQATNEKLFF.

This clone appeared a few times. The J gene is TRBJ2-2, the V gene TRBV27; 10 positions agree with TRBD1. The CDR3 length is 20 residues. Germline V gives CDR1 MNHEY, CDR2 SMNVEV (reference sequence). Unmatched junction bases numbered 14, after V lost 4 bases and J lost 0 bases. The chain's CDR3 is CASSSLLTGTGAANTGELFF. In nucleotides, the CDR3 is TGTGCCAGCAGTTCACTATTGACCGGGACAGGGGCCGCGAACACCGGGGAGCTGTTTTTT.

The J gene is TRBJ2-3, the V gene TRBV6-6; D not certain. The CDR3 sequence is 13 residues long. Germline CDR1 MNHNY, CDR2 SVGAGI (reference sequence). Trimming shortened V by 7 bases and J by 2 bases, and 10 bases separated the two germline ends. The DNA of the CDR3 is TGTGCCAGCAAACCAAGCCCCACAGATACGCAGTATTTT. This sequence encodes CASKPSPTDTQYF.

The chain couples TRBV11-2 to TRBJ2-3; D unresolved. The V gene's germline CDR1 is SGHAT and CDR2 FQNNGV. The CDR3 spans 12 residues. The V end lost 1 base, the J end lost 4 bases, and 3 bases lay between the germline ends. DNA of the CDR3: TGTGCCAGCAGCTTAGTCTCAGATACGCAGTATTTT. This encodes CASSLVSDTQYF.

V usage is TRBV5-4 and J usage is TRBJ2-3; no clear D. Germline CDR1 and CDR2: SGHNT and YYREEE (reference sequence). Trimming removed 0 bases from V and 2 bases from J, with 13 bases in between. The CDR3 has 16 amino acids. The CDR3 protein is CASSLGNMRSTDTQYF. CDR3 nucleotides: TGTGCCAGCAGCTTGGGAAACATGAGGTCCACAGATACGCAGTATTTT. The entire variable domain, with the rest obtained from reference TRBV5-4 and TRBJ2-3, is as follows: ETGVTQSPTHLIKTRGQQVTLRCSSQSGHNTVSWYQQALGQGPQFIFQYYREEENGRGNFPPRFSGLQFPNYSSELNVNALELDDSALYLCASSLGNMRSTDTQYFGPGTRLTVL.

This clone was counted a few times. The chain has TRBV7-2 and TRBJ2-1, with a possible D match to TRBD1 (6 bases). The germline V gene has CDR1 SGHTA and CDR2 FQGNSA. The length of the CDR3 is 19 residues. The V end lost 2 bases, the J end lost 4 bases, and 24 bases lay between the germline ends. CDR3: CASSLSPIRGATGYNEQFF. CDR3 nucleotide sequence: TGTGCCAGCAGCTTATCGCCCATCAGGGGAGCAACCGGGTACAATGAGCAGTTCTTC.